The 13 T cell receptor beta chains listed next were all sequenced from one sample in a study of blood T cell repertoires in COVID-19. Measured with immunoSEQ multiplex PCR; TCRdb has only the in-frame clones, and not every one. The sample includes around 140,000 clones, around 89% of them seen just once. Sequenced material: peripheral blood. The receptors stem from an older man with active COVID-19.

V gene TRBV4-3 combines with J gene TRBJ1-4, with 7 nucleotides matching TRBD1. Trimming took 0 bases from V and 12 from J; bases not matched to a gene: 10. CDR1 and CDR2 from the germline V gene are LGHNA and YSLEER. This CDR3 has 15 residues. CDR3 bases: TGCGCCAGCAGCCAAGATCCGGCAGGGGGGTCGGAACTGTTTTTT. Translated: CASSQDPAGGSELFF.

This clone was observed once. V and J are TRBV11-2 and TRBJ2-5, with 7 bases that match TRBD2. The V and J ends lost 5 bases and 2 bases, in that order; junction bases with no gene match: 11. This CDR3 spans 16 amino acids. Per germline, CDR1 SGHAT and CDR2 FQNNGV. The CDR3 region is CASSDRGRAKQETQYF. CDR3 bases: TGTGCCAGCAGCGACCGAGGGAGGGCAAAGCAAGAGACCCAGTACTTC. The whole variable domain, remainder taken from reference TRBV11-2 and TRBJ2-5, is EAGVAQSPRYKIIEKRQSVAFWCNPISGHATLYWYQQILGQGPKLLIQFQNNGVVDDSQLPKDRFSAERLKGVDSTLKIQPAKLEDSAVYLCASSDRGRAKQETQYFGPGTRLLVL.

This sequence joins TRBV5-1 and TRBJ2-5; D may be TRBD1 (5 bases). The CDR3 runs to 14 residues. The germline V gene encodes CDR1 SGHRS and CDR2 YFSETQ. Trimming shortened V by 0 bases and J by 4 bases, and 10 bases separated the two germline ends. The CDR3 sequence: CASSLARQGETQYF. CDR3 DNA: TGCGCCAGCAGCTTGGCCCGGCAGGGAGAGACCCAGTACTTC.

This rearrangement joins TRBV7-6 to TRBJ2-2, with TRBD2 matching over 7 bases. The CDR3 consists of 15 residues. The germline gives CDR1 SGHVS, CDR2 FNYEAQ. J lost 6 bases, V lost 5 bases, and 9 bases had no gene match. CDR3 loop: CASSALSGKAGELFF. The CDR3 coding sequence is TGTGCCAGCAGCGCCCTGAGCGGGAAAGCCGGGGAGCTGTTTTTT.

V is TRBV9 and J is TRBJ2-2, with TRBD1 identical over 7 bases. CDR3 length: 13 residues. The germline V gene encodes CDR1 SGDLS and CDR2 YYNGEE. The J segment lost 8 bases and the V segment lost 5 bases, leaving 6 bases of the junction unmatched. The CDR3 nucleotides read TGTGCCAGCAGGACAGGGCCTGGGGGGGAGCTGTTTTTT. Protein product: CASRTGPGGELFF.

This chain joins TRBV2 and TRBJ2-1, with TRBD1 as a possible D gene (5 bases). V lost 6 bases and J lost 4, with 10 bases in between. Germline V gene data show CDR1 as SNHLY and CDR2 as FYNNEI. The CDR3 spans 13 residues. CDR3 bases: TGTGCCAGCAGGGGGCAAAGTTACAATGAGCAGTTCTTC. Translation: CASRGQSYNEQFF.

This chain connects TRBV28 to TRBJ2-1; 8 bases agree with TRBD2. CDR3 size: 14 residues. The V gene's germline CDR1 is MDHEN and CDR2 SYDVKM. V lost 7 bases, J lost 2 bases, and 4 bases stayed unmatched. CDR3 amino acids: CASKPGGAYNEQFF. In nucleotides, the CDR3 is TGTGCCAGCAAGCCCGGGGGGGCCTACAATGAGCAGTTCTTC. The entire variable domain, with the rest obtained from reference TRBV28 and TRBJ2-1, is as follows: DVKVTQSSRYLVKRTGEKVFLECVQDMDHENMFWYRQDPGLGLRLIYFSYDVKMKEKGDIPEGYSVSREKKERFSLILESASTNQTSMYLCASKPGGAYNEQFFGPGTRLTVL.

The rearrangement uses TRBV9 and TRBJ2-1, with 8 bases identical to TRBD2. CDR3 size: 16 residues. The junction had 8 bases not matched to a gene; V was cut back by 3 bases and J by 3 bases. The germline V gene encodes CDR1 SGDLS and CDR2 YYNGEE. The DNA for the CDR3 is TGTGCCAGCAGCGCTCAACTAGCGGCTTTCTACAATGAGCAGTTCTTC. It is translated as CASSAQLAAFYNEQFF.

This clone was detected only a few times. The genes are TRBV12-3 or TRBV12-4 and TRBJ1-4, with D unresolved. V lost 0 bases and J 4 bases, leaving 3 bases between the germline ends. The length of the CDR3 is 13 residues. The CDR3 here is CASSLALNEKLFF. CDR3 sequence (DNA): TGTGCCAGCAGTTTAGCCCTTAATGAAAAACTGTTTTTT.

The V and J genes are TRBV19 and TRBJ1-2; D remains unclear. Between the trimmed V and J ends, which lost 3 bases and 1 base, there was a span of 6 bases. Germline lookup yields CDR1 LNHDA and CDR2 SQIVND (reference sequence). The CDR3 sequence is 13 residues long. The CDR3 bases are TGTGCCAGTAGTATGGGCGTTAACTATGGCTACACCTTC. It yields the protein CASSMGVNYGYTF.

The genes are TRBV9 and TRBJ2-1; D might be TRBD2 (6 bases). The CDR3 loop spans 16 amino acids. V was shortened by 0 bases and J by 2 bases, with 12 bases between the two germline ends. The V gene's germline CDR1 is SGDLS and CDR2 YYNGEE. CDR3 amino acids: CASSVAGSYTYNEQFF. In DNA form, the CDR3 reads TGTGCCAGCAGCGTAGCCGGGAGTTACACCTACAATGAGCAGTTCTTC.

J is TRBJ1-1 and V is TRBV4-3; D perhaps matches TRBD1 (5 bases). Trimming left V 0 bases short and J 8 bases short, with 10 bases between. CDR3 length: 13 residues. Germline CDR1 is LGHNA and CDR2 is YSLEER. The CDR3: CASSQDWGREAFF. CDR3 coding DNA: TGCGCCAGCAGCCAAGATTGGGGCAGGGAAGCTTTCTTT.

The rearrangement uses TRBV2 and TRBJ2-7; 7 bases fit TRBD1. Germline V gene data show CDR1 as SNHLY and CDR2 as FYNNEI. The CDR3 runs 13 residues. V lost 8 bases to trimming and J lost 7 bases; unmatched junction nucleotides: 11. The CDR3 here is CASLRQGLSEQYF. The DNA for the CDR3 is TGTGCCAGCCTTCGACAGGGTCTAAGTGAGCAGTACTTC.